Listed below are T cell receptor beta chains from one sample, sequenced in a study of beta chain features in type 1 diabetes. Generated by immunoSEQ multiplex PCR, the TCRdb table keeps only in-frame clones and is missing some. The sample contains some 350,000 clones, 8.5% to 10% of which appear only once. Sequencing used central memory CD4+ T cells from blood. The receptors originated from a man aged 25 to 45 with type 1 diabetes. Both conserved end residues are part of each CDR3. The D gene is left open where the match is weak. Part of the rows lack a size; the others show once, few, many or a class for expanded clones.

-,many,TRBJ1-5,TRBV28,TGTGCCAGCAGTTTATACGCTCAGCCCCAGCATTTT,CASSLYAQPQHF
TRBD2,few,TRBJ2-3,TRBV7-8,TGTGCCAGCAGCTTGAAGTTAGCGGGGACAGATACGCAGTATTTT,CASSLKLAGTDTQYF
TRBD1,-,TRBJ1-1,TRBV6-6,TGTGCCAGCACTCAAGGGACAGGGGAGTTAGGAGCTTTCTTT,CASTQGTGELGAFF
-,-,TRBJ1-2,TRBV28,TGTGCCGACCGGGGCACTAACTATGGCTACACCTTC,CADRGTNYGYTF
-,few,TRBJ2-1,TRBV7-9,TGTGCCAGCAGCTTAGAAAGGGGATACTACAATGAGCAGTTCTTC,CASSLERGYYNEQFF
TRBD2,-,TRBJ2-3,TRBV6-4,TGTGCCAGCAGTTGGGGACTAGGGGTGGATACGCAGTATTTT,CASSWGLGVDTQYF
TRBD2,few,TRBJ2-5,TRBV5-4,TGTGCCAGCAGGGCACAACTAGCGGGAGAAGGGGAGACCCAGTACTTC,CASRAQLAGEGETQYF
TRBD1,many,TRBJ2-5,TRBV7-8,TGTGCCAGCAGCTTTCTGGACAGGGGACAGACCCAGTACTTC,CASSFLDRGQTQYF
TRBD2,-,TRBJ2-3,TRBV5-4,TGTGCCAGCAGCCAACCTACAGCGGGAACCACACCAGAACAGTATTTT,CASSQPTAGTTPEQYF
TRBD1,few,TRBJ2-5,TRBV19,TGTGCCAGTAGCCCCGGGAGACAGGGGACCCAAGAGACCCAGTACTTC,CASSPGRQGTQETQYF
-,-,TRBJ2-5,TRBV28,TGTGCCAGCAGACAGGCCCAAGAGACCCAGTACTTC,CASRQAQETQYF
TRBD1,few,TRBJ1-3,TRBV28,TGTGCCAGCAGGAAGGACGACAGGGTATACACCATATATTTT,CASRKDDRVYTIYF
TRBD1,-,TRBJ2-1,TRBV19,TGTGCCAGTAGTACCCGGGACAGGGACTACAATGAGCAGTTCTTC,CASSTRDRDYNEQFF
-,-,TRBJ2-6,TRBV7-2,TGTGCCAGCAGCAACCGGGACGGCTCTGGGGCCAACGTCCTGACTTTC,CASSNRDGSGANVLTF
TRBD1,few,TRBJ2-1,TRBV6-6,TGTGCCAGCAGTCACGCGGACAGGGCGAATGAGCAGTTCTTC,CASSHADRANEQFF